Shown below are 16 T cell receptor beta chains from a single sample sequenced in a study of blood T cell repertoires in COVID-19. Profiled with immunoSEQ multiplex PCR; TCRdb holds only in-frame clones, not every one. The sample yields over 250,000 clones, approximately 87% seen once. The sample comprised peripheral blood. The receptor set was obtained from a woman between 40 and 50 years old who had recovered from COVID-19.

This chain uses TRBV27 with TRBJ2-7; 7 positions match TRBD2. Trimming removed 4 bases from V and 2 bases from J; junction bases left unmatched: 5. The CDR3 length is 14 residues. The germline CDR1 and CDR2 sequences are MNHEY and SMNVEV (reference sequence). The CDR3 DNA is TGTGCCAGCAGTTCCGGGACTATTCCCTACGAGCAGTACTTC. Translation: CASSSGTIPYEQYF.

The sample holds a few counts of this clone. The V and J genes are TRBV7-2 and TRBJ1-6; possible D gene TRBD1, 5 bases. The CDR3 is 15 amino acids. The V end was cut by 1 base, the J end by 5 bases, with 9 bases between. Germline V CDR1 and CDR2: SGHTA, FQGNSA. This CDR3 is CASSLEGRNNSPLHF. The CDR3 nucleotides are TGTGCCAGCAGCTTAGAGGGGAGGAATAATTCACCCCTCCACTTT. The whole variable domain, remainder taken from reference TRBV7-2 and TRBJ1-6, is GAGVSQSPSNKVTEKGKDVELRCDPISGHTALYWYRQSLGQGLEFLIYFQGNSAPDKSGLPSDRFSAERTGGSVSTLTIQRTQQEDSAVYLCASSLEGRNNSPLHFGNGTRLTVT.

This clone occurred once. The chain employs TRBV5-1 and TRBJ1-5; no clear D. This CDR3 is 15 amino acids long. Germline CDR1 and CDR2: SGHRS and YFSETQ. With 0 bases removed from V and 5 bases from J, the gap between germline ends came to 12 bases. CDR3 amino acids: CASSLDGLHYQPQHF. CDR3 sequence (DNA): TGCGCCAGCAGCTTGGATGGGCTACATTATCAGCCCCAGCATTTT.

This chain links TRBV6-5 with TRBJ1-1, with D hard to call. The CDR3 is 11 residues long. The germline V and J ends were trimmed by 0 bases and 12 bases, with 8 bases remaining between them. CDR1 and CDR2 from the germline V gene are MNHEY and SVGAGI. The CDR3 protein is CASSYSRVSFF. The CDR3 coding sequence is TGTGCCAGCAGTTACTCGAGAGTCTCTTTCTTT.

In its sample, this clone was seen a few times. The chain links TRBV29-1 to TRBJ2-2, with D unresolved. The V gene's germline CDR1 is SQVTM and CDR2 ANQGSEA. The ends were cut back, 2 bases at V and 1 base at J, with 8 bases in the middle. The CDR3 length is 14 residues. The CDR3 here is CSVEPVQNTGELFF. The DNA of the CDR3 is TGCAGCGTTGAACCAGTGCAGAACACCGGGGAGCTGTTTTTT.

In this sample, this clone turned up a few times. The V gene is TRBV11-2, the J gene TRBJ2-7, with 15 bases fitting TRBD2. V shed 5 bases and J 4 bases; nucleotides not matched to a gene: 0. In germline, CDR1 is SGHAT, CDR2 FQNNGV. The CDR3 runs to 14 residues. CDR3 sequence reads: CASSGTSGGYEQYF. For the CDR3, the DNA is TGTGCCAGCAGCGGGACTAGCGGGGGGTACGAGCAGTACTTC.

This chain joins TRBV2 and TRBJ2-5; 7 nucleotides align to TRBD1. With V trimmed by 6 bases and J by 5 bases, 9 bases remained unmatched. This CDR3 comprises 14 residues. From germline, CDR1 is SNHLY and CDR2 FYNNEI. In DNA, the CDR3 is TGTGCCAGCAGCCCGACAGGGATCCAGGAGACCCAGTACTTC. This translates into CASSPTGIQETQYF.

The genes are TRBV3-1 (or the pseudogene TRBV3-2) and TRBJ2-5, with 11 bases matching TRBD2. Trimming cost V 4 bases and J 0 bases; bases outside gene matches: 1. Germline V gene lookup returns CDR1 LGHDT and CDR2 YNNKEL (reference sequence). The CDR3 is made up of 15 amino acids. CDR3 DNA: TGTGCCAGCAGCCTGACTAGCGGGGACCAAGAGACCCAGTACTTC. It specifies CASSLTSGDQETQYF.

The rearrangement uses TRBV7-9 and TRBJ2-3, with no clear D. The CDR3 is 11 residues long. The germline V gene encodes CDR1 SEHNR and CDR2 FQNEAQ (reference sequence). V lost 5 bases, J lost 7 bases, and 7 bases lay in between. CDR3 loop: CASSLSNTQYF. For the CDR3, the DNA is TGTGCCAGCAGCCTCAGTAATACGCAGTATTTT.

The V call is TRBV7-2, the J call TRBJ1-5, with 8 nucleotides matching TRBD1. Looked up from germline, CDR1 is SGHTA and CDR2 is FQGNSA. The CDR3 contains 14 residues. J was trimmed by 2 bases and V by 6 bases; bases with no gene match: 3. The CDR3 nucleotides are TGTGCCAGCAGGCTGACAGGGGGCAATCAGCCCCAGCATTTT. It yields the protein CASRLTGGNQPQHF. Complete variable domain (other parts from reference TRBV7-2 and TRBJ1-5): GAGVSQSPSNKVTEKGKDVELRCDPISGHTALYWYRQSLGQGLEFLIYFQGNSAPDKSGLPSDRFSAERTGGSVSTLTIQRTQQEDSAVYLCASRLTGGNQPQHFGDGTRLSIL.

The J gene is TRBJ1-3, the V gene TRBV30; 8 bases match TRBD1. V was pared by 5 bases and J by 0 bases, with 3 bases of the junction left unmatched. CDR1 and CDR2 from the germline V gene are GTSNPN and SVGIG (reference sequence). The CDR3 loop spans 14 amino acids. This chain's CDR3 is CAWDRGSSGNTIYF. The CDR3, as DNA: TGTGCCTGGGACAGGGGAAGCTCTGGAAACACCATATATTTT.

The J gene is TRBJ2-2, the V gene TRBV25-1; D uncertain. Germline CDR1 MGHDK, CDR2 SYGVNS. This CDR3 has 13 residues. Deletions cut 3 bases from V and 0 bases from J, with 2 bases between. The CDR3 DNA is TGTGCCAGCAGTGACACGAACACCGGGGAGCTGTTTTTT. This encodes CASSDTNTGELFF.

V is TRBV5-1 and J is TRBJ1-1; 8 nucleotides line up with TRBD1. Germline CDR1 reads SGHRS; CDR2 reads YFSETQ. The CDR3 runs to 15 residues. V gave up 2 bases and J gave up 1 base; unmatched junction bases: 4. The DNA of the CDR3 is TGCGCCAGCAGCTTCACCGGGACAGGGAACACTGAAGCTTTCTTT. Protein product: CASSFTGTGNTEAFF.

CDR3 coding DNA: TGTGCCAGCAGTGGGTGGGGGGTTTCCTACTATGGCTACACCTTC. Protein product: CASSGWGVSYYGYTF. The chain has TRBV6-4 and TRBJ1-2, with a tentative D call TRBD1 (5 bases). Germline values: CDR1 MRHNA, CDR2 SNTAGT. V was cut by 4 bases and J by 3 bases, with 15 bases left in between. The CDR3 consists of 15 residues.

This clone was seen a single time. The rearrangement joins TRBV19 to TRBJ2-7; D remains unclear. V shed 5 bases and J shed 0 bases, with 11 bases lying between them. Germline values: CDR1 LNHDA, CDR2 SQIVND (reference sequence). This CDR3 contains 14 residues. CDR3 nucleotide sequence: TGTGCCAGTAGTGTCACAGTGAACTCCTACGAGCAGTACTTC. Encoded protein: CASSVTVNSYEQYF.

Only one count was recorded for this clone. The same CDR3 also results from other DNA sequences found in this sample. The V gene is TRBV15, the J gene TRBJ2-5, with TRBD2 as a possible D gene (7 bases). CDR1 is LNHNV and CDR2 is YYDKDF in the germline V gene (reference sequence). Trimming took 1 base from V and 5 from J, leaving 11 bases between them. There are 14 residues in the CDR3. The chain's CDR3 is CATSRGGGGETQYF. For the CDR3, the DNA is TGTGCCACCAGCAGAGGAGGGGGAGGGGAGACCCAGTACTTC.